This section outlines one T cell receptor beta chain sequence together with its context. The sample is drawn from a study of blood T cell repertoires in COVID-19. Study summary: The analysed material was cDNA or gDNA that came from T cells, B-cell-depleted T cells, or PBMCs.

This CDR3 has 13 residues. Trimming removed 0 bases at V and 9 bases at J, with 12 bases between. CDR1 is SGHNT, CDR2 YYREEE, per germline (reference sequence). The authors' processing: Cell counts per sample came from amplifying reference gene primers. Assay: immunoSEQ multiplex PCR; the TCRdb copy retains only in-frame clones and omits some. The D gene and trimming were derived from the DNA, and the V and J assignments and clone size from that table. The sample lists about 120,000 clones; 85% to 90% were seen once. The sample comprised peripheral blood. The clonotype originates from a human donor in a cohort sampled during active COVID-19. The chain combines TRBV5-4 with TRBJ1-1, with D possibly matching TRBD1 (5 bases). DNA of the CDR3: TGTGCCAGCAGCTTGGCGGGAGAGGGGAAAGCTTTCTTT. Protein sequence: CASSLAGEGKAFF. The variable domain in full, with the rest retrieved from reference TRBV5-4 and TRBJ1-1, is ETGVTQSPTHLIKTRGQQVTLRCSSQSGHNTVSWYQQALGQGPQFIFQYYREEENGRGNFPPRFSGLQFPNYSSELNVNALELDDSALYLCASSLAGEGKAFFGQGTRLTVV.